The 2 T cell receptor beta chains reported below all come from one sample, sequenced in a study of early T cells in non-severe SARS-CoV-2 infection. TCRdb called the 5' RACE reads again in MiXCR, with one record for every CDR3 protein. The table has 70,000 to 95,000 distinct CDR3 sequences, approximately 15% seen once. Sequenced material: whole blood. Source of these receptors: an adult who was a healthcare worker with PCR-confirmed SARS-CoV-2 infection or an uninfected control (not recorded which).

This chain connects TRBV5-1 to TRBJ2-3; the D gene is possibly TRBD2 (7 bases). This CDR3 region has 15 residues. CDR1 SGHRS and CDR2 YFSETQ come from the germline V gene. V was shortened by 1 base and J by 2 bases, with 11 bases between the two germline ends. The CDR3 spells CASSLWGGITDTQYF. CDR3 DNA sequence: TGCGCCAGCAGCTTGTGGGGGGGCATCACAGATACGCAGTATTTT.

This clonotype was counted at least ten times. DNA of the CDR3: TGTGCCAGCAAGGGACAGGGCGTCACTGAAGCTTTCTTT. The encoded protein is CASKGQGVTEAFF. V is TRBV27 and J is TRBJ1-1; 9 bases match TRBD1. J lost 4 bases, V lost 7 bases, and 4 bases had no gene match. Looked up from germline, CDR1 is MNHEY and CDR2 is SMNVEV (reference sequence). CDR3 size: 13 residues.